This TCR beta chain appears in the sequencing data of a study of preoperative IRX-2 immunotherapy in early breast cancer. The assay was immunoSEQ multiplex PCR, and TCRdb's table has in-frame clones only and misses some. The repertoire holds more than 20,000 clones, about 81% seen once, with 1% to 1.5% in the top ten. Described treatment: preoperative locoregional IRX-2 cytokine immunotherapy. This phase Ib study tested locoregional IRX-2 cytokine immunotherapy given before surgery. The sample in question was lymph node tissue, obtained after IRX-2 immunotherapy. This clonotype was obtained from a human donor with breast cancer.

CDR3 in DNA: TGTGCCACCAGCAGAGAAAGGGGGATCCAAGAGACCCAGTACTTC. This codes for CATSRERGIQETQYF. The chain recombines TRBV15 with TRBJ2-5, with a possible D match to TRBD1 (6 bases). Trimming shortened V by 0 bases and J by 1 base, and 9 bases separated the two germline ends. The V gene's germline CDR1 is LNHNV and CDR2 YYDKDF (reference sequence). CDR3 size: 15 residues.